Included here is one T cell receptor (beta chain) sequence, with context. Its antigen remains unknown. Only in-frame clones appear in the TCRdb table, and some are missing; sequencing was by immunoSEQ multiplex PCR. The sample yields tens of thousands of clones, about four fifths seen once. The source of the sample is a study of T cell responses to AZD1222 COVID-19 vaccine. Findings and caveats of the study: Baseline serology detected seropositivity in only a handful of AZD1222 recipients. In the spike-specific TCR repertoire, nearly half reportedly target unmutated variant regions. CD4 TCRs linked to vaccination spanned spike, dominating at 160-218 and 743-854. White British ancestry dominated among donors, who included more females, and clonal diversity was possibly underestimated.

This TCR was recovered from an adult in good health. The material sequenced was peripheral blood, taken on day 0 of AZD1222 vaccination.

CDR3 in DNA: TGCGCCAGCAGCGCCCCCCGGCAAACTAATGAAAAACTGTTTTTT. This sequence encodes CASSAPRQTNEKLFF. The J gene is TRBJ1-4, the V gene TRBV4-1, with unresolved D. Germline V CDR1 and CDR2: MGHRA, YSYEKL. The CDR3 length is 15 residues. V was cut by 5 bases and J by 1 base, with 11 bases left in between.